Shown below are 17 T cell receptor beta chains from a single sample sequenced in a study of T cells in Graves' hyperthyroidism and ophthalmopathy. Template material for amplifying TCR beta CDR3 regions consisted of RNA transcripts. The HTBI primer set was used in a first-round RT-PCR of the TCR CDR3. TCRdb passed the multiplex PCR reads through MiXCR, listing each CDR3 protein once. Found here are around 300,000 distinct CDR3 sequences, around a fifth of them singletons; the top ten hold 39%. The sample was blood. The receptor source for this set is a man in his fifties or sixties with Graves' ophthalmopathy.

With regard to this clonotype: A much bigger clone sits one base away, suggesting this may be a read error. The chain uses TRBV12-3 or TRBV12-4 and TRBJ2-7, with 7 positions matching TRBD2. With 5 bases clipped from V and 3 bases from J, the junction kept 7 bases outside the gene matches. This CDR3 contains 14 residues. CDR3 bases: TGTGCCAGCAGTGGGGGGGTGGAGCGCTACGAGCAGTACTTC. Residues: CASSGGVERYEQYF.

Of note for this clonotype: The junction departs from the called germline gene at one end, perhaps through a read error. V is TRBV12-3 or TRBV12-4 and J is TRBJ2-1; 7 bases are a match to TRBD2. The CDR3 extends over 17 amino acids. CDR3 protein: CASSLAEGRSSYNEQFF. The CDR3, as DNA: TGTGCCAGCAGTCTAGCGGAAGGGCGGAGCTCCTACAATGAGCAGTTCTTC.

There are a few counts of this clonotype. Germline and junction disagree at one end, which may indicate a read error. The chain uses TRBV7-7 and TRBJ2-1; tentatively, D is TRBD1 (7 bases). The CDR3 runs 15 residues. CDR1 SSHAT and CDR2 FNYEAQ come from the germline V gene (reference sequence). CDR3: CASSLAPQGRNEQFF. CDR3 in DNA: TGTGCTAGCAGCTTAGCGCCACAGGGGAGGAATGAGCAGTTCTTC.

This clonotype is a singleton in its sample. A much larger clonotype is one base distant, so this may be a read error. The chain couples TRBV28 to TRBJ2-1; weak D call: TRBD2 (5 bases). Germline assignment: CDR1 MDHEN and CDR2 SYDVKM. CDR3 size: 15 residues. The chain's CDR3 is CASSPPSGSYDEQFF. The CDR3 DNA sequence: TGTGCCAGCAGTCCCCCAAGCGGATCCTACGATGAGCAGTTCTTC.

Remarks on this clonotype: A single base separates this from a much larger clone, so it may be a read error. The J gene is TRBJ1-2, the V gene TRBV28; the D gene is possibly TRBD1 (6 bases). The CDR3 spans 15 residues. Trimming took off 5 bases at V and 6 bases at J, with 19 bases between the two ends. Germline V CDR1 and CDR2: MDHEN, SYDVKM. The CDR3 is CASSGPDQGCDGYTF. In nucleotides, the CDR3 is TGTGCCAGCAGTGGGCCGGATCAGGGGTGCGATGGCTACACCTTC.

Ten or more counts support this clonotype. The V call is TRBV20-1, the J call TRBJ1-1; 7 nucleotides align to TRBD1. CDR1 and CDR2 (germline): DFQATT, SNEGSKA (reference sequence). The CDR3 consists of 16 residues. V dropped 6 bases and J dropped 0; count of bases not matched to a gene: 13. The CDR3 bases are TGCAGTGCCACACGGAGACAGGGACCGATGAACACTGAAGCTTTCTTT. Translated, it gives CSATRRQGPMNTEAFF.

The rearrangement links TRBV24-1 to TRBJ2-3; TRBD1 aligns across 7 bases. The CDR3 is made up of 14 amino acids. Trimming at V came to 5 bases and at J to 10 bases, leaving 11 bases not matched to a gene. CDR1 and CDR2 from the germline V gene are KGHDR and SFDVKD. The CDR3 here is CATSAGQPRLAQYF. CDR3 DNA: TGTGCCACCAGTGCGGGACAGCCAAGACTTGCGCAGTATTTT.

The rearrangement links TRBV5-1 to TRBJ2-3; 9 bases align to TRBD2. There are 18 residues in the CDR3. The trim removed 2 bases at V and 0 bases at J, leaving 10 bases unmatched. Germline V lookup: CDR1 SGHRS, CDR2 YFSETQ. The CDR3 here is CASSFGNIAGASTDTQYF. The CDR3 coding sequence is TGCGCCAGCAGCTTTGGTAATATAGCGGGAGCGAGCACAGATACGCAGTATTTT.

This clonotype was detected ten times or more. This chain connects TRBV2 to TRBJ2-5; D might be TRBD1 (6 bases). Per the germline V gene, CDR1 is SNHLY and CDR2 is FYNNEI. The V and J ends lost 4 bases and 5 bases respectively, with 11 bases between them. The CDR3 spans 13 residues. The DNA for the CDR3 is TGTGCCAGCAGTGTCGATCAGGGGGAGACCCAGTACTTC. Its protein product is CASSVDQGETQYF.

In its sample, this clonotype was seen many times. The V and J genes are TRBV27 and TRBJ1-1; no clear D. Trimming cost V 5 bases and J 1 base, with 8 bases left between them. Germline loops: CDR1 MNHEY, CDR2 SMNVEV (reference sequence). The CDR3 length is 13 residues. The CDR3 here is CASSTTANTEAFF. As DNA, the CDR3 is TGTGCCAGCAGTACTACAGCGAACACTGAAGCTTTCTTT.

This clonotype showed up many times. The chain combines TRBV10-3 with TRBJ2-3; 8 nucleotides align to TRBD1. Per germline, CDR1 ENHRY and CDR2 SYGVKD. The CDR3 is made up of 11 amino acids. V shed 8 bases, J shed 6 bases, and the junction held 1 base outside the gene matches. CDR3 region: CAIHRGDTQYF. CDR3 DNA sequence: TGTGCCATCCACAGGGGGGATACGCAGTATTTT.

This clonotype was counted ten times or more. Written as DNA, the CDR3 is TGTGCCAGCAGCCAAGGGACTAGTCGACAAGAGACCCAGTACTTC. It translates to CASSQGTSRQETQYF. V is TRBV14 and J is TRBJ2-5, with 7 bases fitting TRBD2. The CDR3 has 15 residues. CDR1 is SGHDN, CDR2 FVKESK, per germline. The V and J ends lost 1 base and 2 bases, in that order; junction bases with no gene match: 4.

This clonotype was observed a few times. The DNA of the CDR3 is TGTGCCAGCAGCGTCGATTCCCCATCTCCGGGGGAGACCCAGTACTTC. This encodes CASSVDSPSPGETQYF. The chain uses TRBV9 and TRBJ2-5, with D possibly TRBD2 on 5 matching bases. Between the trimmed V and J ends, which lost 2 bases and 5 bases, there was a span of 19 bases. The CDR3 sequence is 16 residues long. From germline, CDR1 is SGDLS and CDR2 YYNGEE.

The gene calls are TRBV19 and TRBJ2-1, with a weak D call TRBD2 (5 bases). Trimming took off 1 base at V and 0 bases at J, with 13 bases between the two ends. The CDR3 is made up of 17 amino acids. Per germline, CDR1 LNHDA and CDR2 SQIVND (reference sequence). The CDR3 bases are TGTGCCAGTAGTATAGTTTTATCTGGGAGCTCCTACAATGAGCAGTTCTTC. This gives the protein CASSIVLSGSSYNEQFF.

This clonotype came up many times. The rearrangement links TRBV27 to TRBJ2-1; 11 bases fit TRBD2. Germline lookup yields CDR1 MNHEY and CDR2 SMNVEV (reference sequence). The CDR3 has 18 residues. With V trimmed by 4 bases and J by 7 bases, 15 bases remained unmatched. The CDR3 nucleotides read TGTGCCAGCAGTTCTCAACTCGCAACTAGCGGGAGCGGGAATGAGCAGTTCTTC. It translates to CASSSQLATSGSGNEQFF.

In this sample, this clonotype turned up many times. The chain combines TRBV12-3 or TRBV12-4 with TRBJ2-1; 7 bases are shared with TRBD1. V was pared by 5 bases and J by 1 base, with 2 bases of the junction left unmatched. This CDR3 has 14 amino acids. As DNA, the CDR3 is TGTGCCAGCAGTACAGGGGCGTCCTACAATGAGCAGTTCTTC. Encoded protein: CASSTGASYNEQFF.

This rearrangement joins TRBV20-1 to TRBJ1-5; 9 nucleotides agree with TRBD1. CDR3 length: 14 amino acids. In germline, CDR1 is DFQATT, CDR2 SNEGSKA (reference sequence). V lost 3 bases and J lost 1; bases outside the gene matches: 1. The CDR3 DNA is TGCAGTGCTAGGGGACAGGGAAGCAATCAGCCCCAGCATTTT. This codes for CSARGQGSNQPQHF.